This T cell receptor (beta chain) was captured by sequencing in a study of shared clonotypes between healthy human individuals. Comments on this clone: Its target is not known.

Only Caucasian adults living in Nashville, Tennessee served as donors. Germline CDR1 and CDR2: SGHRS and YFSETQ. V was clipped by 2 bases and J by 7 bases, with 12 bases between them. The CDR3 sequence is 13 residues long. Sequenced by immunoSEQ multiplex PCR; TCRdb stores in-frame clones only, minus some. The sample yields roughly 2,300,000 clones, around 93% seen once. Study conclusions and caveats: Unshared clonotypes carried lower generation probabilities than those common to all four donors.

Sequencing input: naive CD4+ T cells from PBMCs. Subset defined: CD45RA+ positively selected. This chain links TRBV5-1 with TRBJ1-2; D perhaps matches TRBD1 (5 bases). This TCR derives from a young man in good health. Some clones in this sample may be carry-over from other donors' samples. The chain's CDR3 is CASSFPGQSGYTF. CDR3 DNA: TGCGCCAGCAGCTTCCCGGGGCAGAGTGGCTACACCTTC.